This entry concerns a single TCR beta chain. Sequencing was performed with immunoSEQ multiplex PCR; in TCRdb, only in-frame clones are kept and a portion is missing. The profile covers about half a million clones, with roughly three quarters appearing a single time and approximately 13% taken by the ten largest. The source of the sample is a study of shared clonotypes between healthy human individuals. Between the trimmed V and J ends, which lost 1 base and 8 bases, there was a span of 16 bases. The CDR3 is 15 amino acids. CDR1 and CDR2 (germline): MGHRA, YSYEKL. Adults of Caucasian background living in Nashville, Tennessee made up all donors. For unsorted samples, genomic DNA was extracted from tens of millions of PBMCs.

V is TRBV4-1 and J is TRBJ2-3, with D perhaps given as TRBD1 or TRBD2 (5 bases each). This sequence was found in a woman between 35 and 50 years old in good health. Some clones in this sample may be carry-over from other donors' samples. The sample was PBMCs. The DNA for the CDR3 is TGCGCCAGCAGCCAAGGGGGACCAATCTCGGGTACGCAGTATTTT. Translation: CASSQGGPISGTQYF.